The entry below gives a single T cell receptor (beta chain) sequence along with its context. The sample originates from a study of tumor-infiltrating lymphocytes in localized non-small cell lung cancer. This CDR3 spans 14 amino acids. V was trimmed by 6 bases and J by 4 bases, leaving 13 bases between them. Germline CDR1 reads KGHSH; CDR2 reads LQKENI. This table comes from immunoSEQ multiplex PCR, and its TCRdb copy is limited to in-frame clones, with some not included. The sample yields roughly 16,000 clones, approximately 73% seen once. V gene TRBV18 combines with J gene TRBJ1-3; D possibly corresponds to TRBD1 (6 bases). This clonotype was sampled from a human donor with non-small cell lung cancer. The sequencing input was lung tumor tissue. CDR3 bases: TGTGCCAGCTCCCAACAGGGTACGGGAAACACCATATATTTT. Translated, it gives CASSQQGTGNTIYF.